This T cell receptor beta chain emerged from a study of T cell repertoires and HLA-DP antigens (dated 2018 in TCRdb). Notes on the research overall: The study used an in vitro model of CD4+ T cell alloreactivity in which transduced HeLa cells presented allogeneic HLA-DP. The two alloantigens modelled structurally similar versus dissimilar alloantigens, differing from self at one and 9 to 11 peptide-binding groove amino acids, respectively. Of the three donors, two were male and one was female, with ages ranging from the 18-to-29 band to the 60-to-69 band. On average, about 0.2 ug of DNA went in for sorted CD137+CD4+ samples, versus about 1,100 ng for pre-culture CD4+ samples. Overall results and qualifications from the work: Average cumulative frequency of clones undetected before culture was roughly 36% against one allele and 50.6% against the other. Clonality of sorted CD137+ cells was similar against both alloantigens (about 0.39) and much higher than in pre-culture samples (approximately 0.039). Separate analysis of naive and memory CD4+ repertoires was not performed. Limitations included only a few donors, a non-physiological HeLa antigen-presenting system, and the use of total CD4+ responder cells.

V trim: 6 bases; J trim: 2 bases; unmatched bases: 8. The germline V gene supplies CDR1 MNHNS and CDR2 SASEGT. Measured from the cysteine to the phenylalanine, the CDR3 is 15 residues long. The CDR3 DNA has 45 bases and is translated from base 1. TCRB CDR3 regions were amplified with the immunoSEQ multiplex PCR using forward primers for 54 TRBV segments and reverse primers for 13 TRBJ segments. Pre-culture CD4+ samples were sequenced at deep resolution with a target of more than 150,000 T cell genomes. Sequencing of the amplicons on an Illumina HiSeq System generated 87 bp reads spanning the CDR3. In the source study's methods: Correction for PCR and sequencing errors was applied to reads, and CDR3 regions were defined through alignment to IMGT reference sequences. Synthetic template pools were used to estimate the numbers of templates and unique rearrangements. Clonality was computed as 1 minus Pielou's evenness. Richness was estimated with the Daley-Smith estimator. Morisita's index served as the measure of repertoire overlap. Clones found in cultured samples but undetected in the pre-culture repertoire of the corresponding donor were defined as low-abundance clones. Here the immuneACCESS table is served through TCRdb, limited to in-frame sequences with V and J called. Missing clones are a known gap in these copies; in checked studies unresolved V genes cover under half, and the rest lacks a known reason. V and J calls and clone size are copied from that table; D and trimming were computed from the DNA. The sample table contains over 100,000 clones; only one count was recorded for almost 95% of them. Around 0.3% of the sample rests with the top ten.

Details on this clone: Its antigen remains unidentified. Nothing much larger sits one base from this clone, and base qualities are not available.

Magnetic bead negative selection was used to isolate untouched CD4+ T cells from Ficoll-separated PBMC, with purity averaging approximately 98%. Untouched CD4+ T cells were isolated from Ficoll-separated PBMC with magnetic beads, reaching around 98% purity with negligible CD8+ contamination. Donors were a few healthy blood donors whose buffy coats supplied peripheral blood mononuclear cells. Each of the three donors was CMV seronegative. Genomic DNA was extracted with the DNeasy Blood & Tissue Kit. TCRB sequencing was performed on genomic DNA from sorted CD137+CD4+ cells and pre-culture CD4+ baseline samples from each subject.

Recombination linked TRBV6-1 to TRBJ1-1; 8 bases in the junction line up with TRBD1. Source material: CD4+ T cells from PBMCs. The TCR comes from a woman aged 18-29 years in good health and CMV-seronegative. The CDR3 is CASREQDRANTEAFF. The bases are TGTGCCAGCAGAGAACAGGACAGGGCAAACACTGAAGCTTTCTTT.